The clone carrying this T cell receptor beta chain was picked up many times. Its specificity is not known. The sample originates from a study of response to subunit inactivated influenza vaccine. TCRdb ran MiXCR on the RT-PCR reads and lists one entry per CDR3 protein. Of roughly 710,000 distinct CDR3 sequences detected, less than 15% appear once; the ten largest clones hold 7.6%. The CDR3 covers 15 residues. Germline V lookup: CDR1 DFQATT, CDR2 SNEGSKA (reference sequence). Between the trimmed V and J ends, which lost 6 bases and 0 bases, there was a span of 16 bases. Study outcomes and limitations: Authors suggested each seasonal influenza vaccination recruits few new T cells.

This material consisted of PBMCs from blood, taken around two weeks before vaccination. The V call is TRBV20-1, the J call TRBJ2-3; either TRBD1 or TRBD2 may supply D (5 bases each). This sequence was found in a man aged 50 to 60 who received an inactivated influenza vaccine. The CDR3: CSAPDWGRSTDTQYF. Written as DNA, the CDR3 is TGCAGTGCCCCGGACTGGGGGAGAAGCACAGATACGCAGTATTTT.